These 24 T cell receptor beta chains were sequenced from one sample in a study of cytomegalovirus exposure and HLA in healthy donors. The PCR used 60 Vbeta and 13 Jbeta primers. Produced via immunoSEQ multiplex PCR; TCRdb's table is partial and in-frame only. The sample records over 80,000 clones, about 81% being singletons. The material sequenced was PBMCs. These receptors were taken from a man between 40 and 49 years old in good health and CMV-seropositive.

The chain combines TRBV6-6 with TRBJ2-3; D perhaps matches TRBD2 (6 bases). CDR3 length equals 12 residues. The V end lost 6 bases, the J end lost 4 bases, and 8 bases lay between the germline ends. Per germline, CDR1 MNHNY and CDR2 SVGAGI (reference sequence). The CDR3 DNA reads TGTGCCAGCAGAACGGGAGCAGATACGCAGTATTTT. It is translated as CASRTGADTQYF.

In the case of this clone: One end of the junction fails to match germline, which may point to a read error. The chain combines TRBV28 with TRBJ1-5, with 7 positions matching TRBD1. The length of the CDR3 is 15 residues. CDR1 and CDR2 (germline): MDHEN, SYDVKM. Here the CDR3 DNA reads TGTGCCAGCAGTTCGGGACAGTCTAGCAATCGGCCCCAGCATTTT. Amino acid sequence: CASSSGQSSNRPQHF.

The chain has TRBV5-4 and TRBJ2-2; TRBD2 matches at 7 bases. CDR1 and CDR2 (germline): SGHNT, YYREEE (reference sequence). The CDR3 consists of 15 residues. V was pared by 4 bases and J by 6 bases, with 9 bases of the junction left unmatched. The CDR3 DNA is TGTGCCAGCAGCCGCGGGGGAATGCGGTCCGGGGAGCTGTTTTTT. Its translation is CASSRGGMRSGELFF.

V and J are TRBV2 and TRBJ1-4, with 7 bases that match TRBD1. The junction had 6 bases not matched to a gene; V was cut back by 8 bases and J by 0 bases. This CDR3 is built from 15 residues. Germline loops: CDR1 SNHLY, CDR2 FYNNEI. The CDR3 spells CASWDRQPTNEKLFF. CDR3 sequence (DNA): TGTGCCAGCTGGGACAGACAACCAACTAATGAAAAACTGTTTTTT.

Only one count was recorded for this clone. V and J are TRBV30 and TRBJ1-5; D gene uncertain. Germline V gene sequence: CDR1 GTSNPN, CDR2 SVGIG (reference sequence). This CDR3 region has 13 residues. V lost 2 bases to trimming and J lost 0 bases, with 5 bases between them. For the CDR3, the DNA is TGTGCCTGGAGTTCCTATAGCAATCAGCCCCAGCATTTT. It translates to CAWSSYSNQPQHF.

The chain uses TRBV21-1 and TRBJ2-3; the table's D gene call, TRBD1, was not cross checked with the DNA. TRBV21-1 is labeled a pseudogene. This CDR3 contains 22 residues. As DNA, the CDR3 is TGTGCCAGCAGCAAAGCGCTATATCGTTGGACAGTCGCGGTTTCTAGCACAGATACGCAGTATTTT. Translating gives CASSKALYRWTVAVSSTDTQYF.

This sequence joins TRBV18 and TRBJ2-5; TRBD2 aligns across 8 bases. V dropped 5 bases and J dropped 5; count of bases not matched to a gene: 7. This CDR3 is built from 14 residues. Germline values: CDR1 KGHSH, CDR2 LQKENI. Here the CDR3 DNA reads TGTGCCAGCTCAAGCGGACTAGCCAGGGAGACCCAGTACTTC. Protein: CASSSGLARETQYF.

The rearrangement uses TRBV7-3 and TRBJ1-1; D is perhaps TRBD1 (6 bases). From germline, CDR1 is SGHTA and CDR2 FQGTGA. The CDR3 extends over 15 amino acids. The germline V and J ends were trimmed by 5 bases and 2 bases, with 15 bases remaining between them. The CDR3 nucleotides are TGTGCCAGCAGCCCCCGGGCGGGGGCAAACACTGAAGCTTTCTTT. Its protein is CASSPRAGANTEAFF.

The V call is TRBV19, the J call TRBJ2-2; D not certain. V gave up 6 bases and J gave up 7 bases, with 6 bases separating them. The CDR3 runs 11 residues. Germline CDR1 and CDR2: LNHDA and SQIVND (reference sequence). In DNA, the CDR3 is TGTGCCAGTAGAGCCGGCGGGGAGCTGTTTTTT. Protein: CASRAGGELFF.

The chain employs TRBV6-5 and TRBJ2-1; 7 positions agree with TRBD1. Germline CDR1 reads MNHEY; CDR2 reads SVGAGI. V lost 5 bases to trimming and J lost 0 bases; unmatched junction nucleotides: 1. There are 14 residues in the CDR3. CDR3 residues: CASSRQGSYNEQFF. CDR3 in DNA: TGTGCCAGCAGTAGACAGGGCTCCTACAATGAGCAGTTCTTC.

The J gene is TRBJ2-5, the V gene TRBV6-5, with TRBD2 matching 7 bases. The CDR3 is 16 amino acids. Per the germline V gene, CDR1 is MNHEY and CDR2 is SVGAGI. V shed 0 bases, J shed 5 bases, and the junction held 9 bases outside the gene matches. CDR3 amino acids: CASSYSKRGDGETQYF. The CDR3 DNA is TGTGCCAGCAGTTACTCGAAGCGGGGCGACGGGGAGACCCAGTACTTC.

The rearrangement joins TRBV6-1 to TRBJ2-3; tentatively, D is TRBD2 (5 bases). CDR1 and CDR2 (germline): MNHNS, SASEGT. This CDR3 is 14 amino acids long. Trimming left V 4 bases short and J 5 bases short, with 13 bases between. The CDR3 loop is CASSGGIGGDTQYF. The CDR3 DNA is TGTGCCAGCAGTGGAGGGATAGGCGGAGATACGCAGTATTTT.

This chain connects TRBV14 to TRBJ2-1, with TRBD2 as a possible D gene (7 bases). V lost 4 bases and J 9 bases, leaving 13 bases between the germline ends. In germline, CDR1 is SGHDN, CDR2 FVKESK. This CDR3 has 13 residues. DNA of the CDR3: TGTGCCAGCAGCCCTGGAAGGGGGGGTGAGCAGTTCTTC. Amino acids: CASSPGRGGEQFF.

This chain uses TRBV6-1 with TRBJ1-6, with 7 bases lining up with TRBD1. The CDR3 spans 14 residues. Trimming at V came to 2 bases and at J to 10 bases, leaving 5 bases not matched to a gene. Looked up from germline, CDR1 is MNHNS and CDR2 is SASEGT. The CDR3 sequence is CASSESGGASPLHF. The CDR3 coding sequence is TGTGCCAGCAGTGAATCAGGGGGAGCGTCACCCCTCCACTTT.

This chain joins TRBV28 and TRBJ1-1, with 7 bases matching TRBD1. The CDR3 sequence is 14 residues long. V dropped 5 bases and J dropped 7; count of bases not matched to a gene: 10. Per the germline V gene, CDR1 is MDHEN and CDR2 is SYDVKM. The CDR3: CASSQNRGLGEAFF. The CDR3 nucleotides read TGTGCCAGCAGTCAAAACAGGGGCTTGGGTGAAGCTTTCTTT.

This chain connects TRBV18 to TRBJ2-3, with 9 bases fitting TRBD2. CDR1 and CDR2 (germline): KGHSH, LQKENI. This CDR3 region has 16 residues. After removal of 1 base from V and 2 bases from J, the junction contained 4 bases not matched to a gene. The CDR3 nucleotides read TGTGCCAGCTCACCACTGAGCGGGGGGTACACAGATACGCAGTATTTT. It translates to CASSPLSGGYTDTQYF.

This clone has a handful of counts. Other nucleotide sequences in the sample specify the same CDR3. CDR3 nucleotide sequence: TGTGCCAGCAGCTTAGCCACAGGGGGAGGCTACACCTTC. Amino acids: CASSLATGGGYTF. The chain combines TRBV7-9 with TRBJ1-2, with 8 bases identical to TRBD1. J lost 8 bases, V lost 0 bases, and 2 bases had no gene match. This CDR3 comprises 13 residues. The germline V gene has CDR1 SEHNR and CDR2 FQNEAQ (reference sequence).

The CDR3, as DNA: TGTGCCAGCAGCTCAGTACACACAGATACGCAGTATTTT. It codes for CASSSVHTDTQYF. The chain joins TRBV7-2 to TRBJ2-3, with no clear D. Trimming took off 4 bases at V and 2 bases at J, with 7 bases between the two ends. In germline, CDR1 is SGHTA, CDR2 FQGNSA. The CDR3 runs 13 residues. The full variable domain, completed using reference TRBV7-2 and TRBJ2-3, is GAGVSQSPSNKVTEKGKDVELRCDPISGHTALYWYRQSLGQGLEFLIYFQGNSAPDKSGLPSDRFSAERTGGSVSTLTIQRTQQEDSAVYLCASSSVHTDTQYFGPGTRLTVL.

The chain employs TRBV5-6 and TRBJ2-7; 7 positions match TRBD1. Trimming took 0 bases from V and 2 from J; bases not matched to a gene: 5. CDR1 is SGHDT, CDR2 YYEEEE, per germline. The CDR3 is 15 amino acids. The CDR3 DNA follows: TGTGCCAGCAGCTTGGCCTGGCAGGGGGCCTACGAGCAGTACTTC. Translation: CASSLAWQGAYEQYF.

The chain recombines TRBV5-1 with TRBJ2-3; perhaps TRBD2 as D (6 bases). Germline V lookup: CDR1 SGHRS, CDR2 YFSETQ. The V and J ends lost 4 bases and 2 bases respectively, with 11 bases between them. The CDR3 length is 14 residues. CDR3 nucleotides: TGCGCCAGCAGCCCGGGACTGAACACAGATACGCAGTATTTT. Its protein product is CASSPGLNTDTQYF.

This clone was recorded only once. The CDR3 nucleotides read TGCGCCAGCAGCTTGGCCCTTAGCGGGGGGCGGCAAGAGACCCAGTACTTC. Residues: CASSLALSGGRQETQYF. The chain combines TRBV5-1 with TRBJ2-5; 10 bases line up with TRBD2. Germline V gives CDR1 SGHRS, CDR2 YFSETQ. The J segment lost 2 bases and the V segment lost 0 bases, leaving 7 bases of the junction unmatched. This CDR3 has 17 amino acids.

This rearrangement joins TRBV2 to TRBJ2-7, with a possible D match to TRBD2 (6 bases). From germline, CDR1 is SNHLY and CDR2 FYNNEI. Trimming removed 5 bases at V and 4 bases at J, with 12 bases between. This CDR3 has 13 residues. In DNA form, the CDR3 reads TGTGCCAGCAGTTGGGGGGTACTATACGAGCAGTACTTC. Encoded protein: CASSWGVLYEQYF.

This clone showed up just once. The chain uses TRBV6-5 and TRBJ2-2; 11 bases match TRBD1. From germline, CDR1 is MNHEY and CDR2 SVGAGI. The CDR3 runs 15 residues. Trimming took 5 bases from V and 3 from J; bases not matched to a gene: 2. CDR3 nucleotide sequence: TGTGCCAGCAGTGCGGGACAGGGGGACACCGGGGAGCTGTTTTTT. This sequence encodes CASSAGQGDTGELFF.

The CDR3 region is CASSFSGTAFYGYTF. CDR3 nucleotide sequence: TGTGCCAGCAGTTTTTCCGGGACAGCTTTCTATGGCTACACCTTC. This chain joins TRBV6-5 and TRBJ1-2; 7 bases align to TRBD1. CDR3 length: 15 residues. Germline V gene data show CDR1 as MNHEY and CDR2 as SVGAGI. Trimming took 4 bases from V and 4 from J; bases not matched to a gene: 9.